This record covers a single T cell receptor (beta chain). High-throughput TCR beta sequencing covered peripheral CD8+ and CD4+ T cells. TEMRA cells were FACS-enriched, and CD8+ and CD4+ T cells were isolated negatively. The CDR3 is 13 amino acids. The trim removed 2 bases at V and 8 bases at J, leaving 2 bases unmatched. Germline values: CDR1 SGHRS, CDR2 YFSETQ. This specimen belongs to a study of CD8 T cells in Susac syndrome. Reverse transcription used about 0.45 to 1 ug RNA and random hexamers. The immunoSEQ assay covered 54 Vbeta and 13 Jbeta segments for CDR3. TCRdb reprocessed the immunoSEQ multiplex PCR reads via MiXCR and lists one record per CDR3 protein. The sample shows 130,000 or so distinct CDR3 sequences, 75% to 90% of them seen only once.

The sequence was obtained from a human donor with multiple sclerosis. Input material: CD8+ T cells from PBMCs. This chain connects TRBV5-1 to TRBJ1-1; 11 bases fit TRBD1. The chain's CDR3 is CASSFRDRGEAFF. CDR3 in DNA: TGCGCCAGCAGCTTCCGGGACAGGGGGGAAGCTTTCTTT.